This T cell receptor (beta chain) was found in a study of breast tumors, draining lymph nodes, adjacent tissues. This clonotype was seen many times. What it recognizes is unknown. J gave up 2 bases and V 3 bases, and 4 bases lay outside the gene matches. Germline CDR1 SGHRS, CDR2 YFSETQ. This CDR3 region has 14 residues. Samples came from axillary lymph nodes draining the breast cancer. Study-wide findings and caveats: Compared with lymph nodes, tumors were less diverse; compared with nontumor tissue, more. Luminal-like breast cancer showed significantly higher tumor–nontumor repertoire similarity than basal-like.

Each CDR3 protein is one row after TCRdb ran MiXCR on the multiplex PCR reads. The sample records 150,000 to 200,000 distinct CDR3 sequences, approximately 30% being singletons. The sequencing sample was made of axillary lymph node tissue. The genes are TRBV5-1 and TRBJ1-2, with 7 bases matching TRBD1. The TCR comes from a female donor with breast cancer. Some clones in this sample may be carry-over from other donors' samples. In DNA form, the CDR3 reads TGCGCCAGCAGCTCGACAGGGAAGAACTATGGCTACACCTTC. Protein: CASSSTGKNYGYTF. The variable domain in full, with the rest retrieved from reference TRBV5-1 and TRBJ1-2, is KAGVTQTPRYLIKTRGQQVTLSCSPISGHRSVSWYQQTPGQGLQFLFEYFSETQRNKGNFPGRFSGRQFSNSRSEMNVSTLELGDSALYLCASSSTGKNYGYTFGSGTRLTVV.